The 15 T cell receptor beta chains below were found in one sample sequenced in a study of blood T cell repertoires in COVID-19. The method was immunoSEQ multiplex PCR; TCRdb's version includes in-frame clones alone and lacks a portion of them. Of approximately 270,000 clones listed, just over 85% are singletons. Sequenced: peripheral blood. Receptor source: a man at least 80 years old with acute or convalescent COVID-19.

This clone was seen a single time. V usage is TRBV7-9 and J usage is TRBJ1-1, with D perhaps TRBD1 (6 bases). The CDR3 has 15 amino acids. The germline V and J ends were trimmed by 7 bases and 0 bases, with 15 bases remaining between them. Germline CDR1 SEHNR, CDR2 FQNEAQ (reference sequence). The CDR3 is CASTFGGHMNTEAFF. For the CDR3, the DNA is TGTGCCAGCACTTTCGGGGGGCACATGAACACTGAAGCTTTCTTT.

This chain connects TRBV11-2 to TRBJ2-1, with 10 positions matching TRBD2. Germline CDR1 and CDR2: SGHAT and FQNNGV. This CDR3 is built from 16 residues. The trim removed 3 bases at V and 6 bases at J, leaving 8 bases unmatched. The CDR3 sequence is CASSFQLSGRANEQFF. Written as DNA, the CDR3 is TGTGCCAGCAGCTTCCAGCTGAGCGGGAGGGCCAATGAGCAGTTCTTC.

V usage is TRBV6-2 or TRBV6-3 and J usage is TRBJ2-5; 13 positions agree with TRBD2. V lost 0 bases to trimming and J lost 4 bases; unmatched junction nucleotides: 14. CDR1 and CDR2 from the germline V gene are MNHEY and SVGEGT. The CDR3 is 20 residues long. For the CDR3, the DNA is TGTGCCAGCAGTTACTCGTGGGGAGATCGGACTAGCGGGAGAGGAGAGACCCAGTACTTC. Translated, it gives CASSYSWGDRTSGRGETQYF.

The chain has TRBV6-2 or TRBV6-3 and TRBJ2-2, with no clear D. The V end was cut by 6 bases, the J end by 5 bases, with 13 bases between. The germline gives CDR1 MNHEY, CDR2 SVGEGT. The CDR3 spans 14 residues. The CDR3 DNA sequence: TGTGCCAGCAGCTCTCGAAGAGGAACCGGGGAGCTGTTTTTT. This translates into CASSSRRGTGELFF.

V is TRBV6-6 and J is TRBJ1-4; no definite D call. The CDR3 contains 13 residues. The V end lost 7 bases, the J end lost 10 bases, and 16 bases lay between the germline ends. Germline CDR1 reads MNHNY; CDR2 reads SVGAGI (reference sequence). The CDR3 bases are TGTGCCAGCATCGACTCACCAATGGGAAAACTGTTTTTT. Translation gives CASIDSPMGKLFF.

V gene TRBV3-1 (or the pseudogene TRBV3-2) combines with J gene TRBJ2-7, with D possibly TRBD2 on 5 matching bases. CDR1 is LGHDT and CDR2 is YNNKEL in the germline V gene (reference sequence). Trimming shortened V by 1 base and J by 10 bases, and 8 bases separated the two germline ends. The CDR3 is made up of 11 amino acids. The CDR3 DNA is TGTGCCAGCAGCCAAGTAGGACTTCAGTACTTC. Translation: CASSQVGLQYF.

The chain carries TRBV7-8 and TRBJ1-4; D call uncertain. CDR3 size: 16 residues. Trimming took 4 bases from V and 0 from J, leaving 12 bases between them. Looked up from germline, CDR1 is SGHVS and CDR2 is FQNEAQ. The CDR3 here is CASSSNSLATNEKLFF. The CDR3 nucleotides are TGTGCCAGCAGCTCAAACAGCCTTGCAACTAATGAAAAACTGTTTTTT.

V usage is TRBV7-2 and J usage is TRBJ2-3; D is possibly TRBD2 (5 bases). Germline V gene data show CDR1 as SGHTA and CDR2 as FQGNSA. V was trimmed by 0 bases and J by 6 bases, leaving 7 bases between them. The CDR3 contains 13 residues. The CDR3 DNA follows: TGTGCCAGCAGCTTAGCCGGGGTTGATACGCAGTATTTT. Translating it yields CASSLAGVDTQYF.

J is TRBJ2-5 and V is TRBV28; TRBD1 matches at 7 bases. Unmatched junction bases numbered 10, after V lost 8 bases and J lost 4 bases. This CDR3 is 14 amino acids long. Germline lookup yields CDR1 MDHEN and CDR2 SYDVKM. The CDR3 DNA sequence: TGTGCCAGCCGTACAGGGGTTGCGACAGAGACCCAGTACTTC. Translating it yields CASRTGVATETQYF.

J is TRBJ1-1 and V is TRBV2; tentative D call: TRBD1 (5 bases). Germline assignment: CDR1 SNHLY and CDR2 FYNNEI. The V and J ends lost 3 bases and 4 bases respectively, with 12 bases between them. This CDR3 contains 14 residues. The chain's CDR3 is CASSEGRGTTEAFF. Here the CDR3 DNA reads TGTGCCAGCAGTGAGGGTCGGGGGACCACTGAAGCTTTCTTT.

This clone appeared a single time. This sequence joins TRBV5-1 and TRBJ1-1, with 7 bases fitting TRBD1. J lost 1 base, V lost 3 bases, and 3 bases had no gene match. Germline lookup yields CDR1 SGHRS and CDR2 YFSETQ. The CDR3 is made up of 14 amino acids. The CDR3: CASSYGQENTEAFF. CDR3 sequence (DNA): TGCGCCAGCAGCTACGGACAGGAGAACACTGAAGCTTTCTTT.

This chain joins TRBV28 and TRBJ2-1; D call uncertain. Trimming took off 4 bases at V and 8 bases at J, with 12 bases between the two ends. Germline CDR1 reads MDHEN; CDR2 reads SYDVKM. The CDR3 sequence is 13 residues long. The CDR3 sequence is CASSSEQQHEQFF. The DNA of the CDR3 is TGTGCCAGCAGTTCGGAACAGCAGCATGAGCAGTTCTTC.

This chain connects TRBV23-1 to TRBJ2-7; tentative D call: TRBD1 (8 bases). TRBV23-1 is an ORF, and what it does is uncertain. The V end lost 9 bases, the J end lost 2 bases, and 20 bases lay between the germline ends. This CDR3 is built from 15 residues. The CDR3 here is CARGGDRQGPYEQYF. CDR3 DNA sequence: TGCGCCAGGGGGGGGGACAGGCAGGGTCCCTACGAGCAGTACTTC.

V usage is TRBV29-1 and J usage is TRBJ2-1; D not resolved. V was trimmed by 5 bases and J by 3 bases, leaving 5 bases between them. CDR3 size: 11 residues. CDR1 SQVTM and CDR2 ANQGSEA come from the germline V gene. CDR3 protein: CSVRVYNEQFF. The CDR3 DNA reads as TGCAGCGTTCGAGTCTACAATGAGCAGTTCTTC.

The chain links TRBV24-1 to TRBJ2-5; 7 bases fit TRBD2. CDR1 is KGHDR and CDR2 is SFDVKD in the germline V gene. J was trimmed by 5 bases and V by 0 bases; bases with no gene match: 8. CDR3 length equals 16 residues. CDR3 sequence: CATSDLSSGSSETQYF. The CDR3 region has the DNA TGTGCCACCAGTGATTTGAGTAGCGGGTCCTCGGAGACCCAGTACTTC.